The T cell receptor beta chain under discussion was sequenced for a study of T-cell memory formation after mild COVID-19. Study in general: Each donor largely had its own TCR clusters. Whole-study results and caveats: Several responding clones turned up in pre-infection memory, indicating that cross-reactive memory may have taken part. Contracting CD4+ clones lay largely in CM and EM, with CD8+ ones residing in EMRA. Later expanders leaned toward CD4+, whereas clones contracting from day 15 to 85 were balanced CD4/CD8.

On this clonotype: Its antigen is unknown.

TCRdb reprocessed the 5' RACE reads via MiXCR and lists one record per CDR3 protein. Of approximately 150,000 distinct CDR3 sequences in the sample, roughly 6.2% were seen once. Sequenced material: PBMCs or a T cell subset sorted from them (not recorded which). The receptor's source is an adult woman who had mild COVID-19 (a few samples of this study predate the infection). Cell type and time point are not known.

The CDR3 protein is CASSKNRDITTNEKLFF. CDR3 nucleotide sequence: TGTGCCAGCAGTAAGAATAGGGACATAACAACTAATGAAAAACTGTTTTTT. V gene TRBV12-3 or TRBV12-4 combines with J gene TRBJ1-4; D possibly corresponds to TRBD1 (6 bases). Trimming shortened V by 5 bases and J by 0 bases, and 16 bases separated the two germline ends. This CDR3 has 17 residues.